A single sample gave rise to the 21 T cell receptor beta chains below, sequenced in a study of blood T cell repertoires in COVID-19. Repertoires were generated with immunoSEQ multiplex PCR, while TCRdb's copy carries only in-frame clones and drops some. The sample carries fewer than 250,000 clones, 65% to 90% recorded once. The sample consisted of PBMCs or T cells enriched from blood (not recorded which). The receptor source for this set is a woman in her 50s with acute COVID-19.

CDR3 protein: CSAGLRASGWSEQFF. CDR3 DNA sequence: TGCAGCGCCGGGCTGCGAGCTAGCGGATGGAGTGAGCAGTTCTTC. The J gene is TRBJ2-1, the V gene TRBV29-1, with 7 nucleotides matching TRBD2. The V segment lost 7 bases and the J segment 9 bases; nucleotides outside the gene matches: 18. The CDR3 runs to 15 residues. Germline CDR1 SQVTM, CDR2 ANQGSEA.

The gene calls are TRBV2 and TRBJ1-2; 10 nucleotides agree with TRBD1. The germline V gene has CDR1 SNHLY and CDR2 FYNNEI. V gave up 6 bases and J gave up 13 bases; unmatched junction bases: 8. The CDR3 contains 12 residues. The CDR3 coding sequence is TGTGCCAGCAGACAGGGGACAGGGGCCATCACCTTC. Translation gives CASRQGTGAITF.

The V and J genes are TRBV4-1 and TRBJ2-2; the match to TRBD1 covers 7 bases. Trimming removed 3 bases from V and 6 bases from J; junction bases left unmatched: 4. The CDR3 is made up of 14 amino acids. The germline CDR1 and CDR2 sequences are MGHRA and YSYEKL. In DNA, the CDR3 is TGCGCCAGCAGCCAGCTCGACAGGGCCGGGGAGCTGTTTTTT. Residues: CASSQLDRAGELFF.

The chain carries TRBV7-6 and TRBJ1-2, with 7 nucleotides matching TRBD1. This CDR3 has 17 residues. Germline V gene data show CDR1 as SGHVS and CDR2 as FNYEAQ. Unmatched junction bases numbered 14, after V lost 5 bases and J lost 2 bases. The CDR3 spells CASSPLVTGAPNYGYTF. The CDR3 nucleotides are TGTGCCAGCAGCCCCCTGGTTACAGGGGCCCCCAACTATGGCTACACCTTC. The whole variable domain, remainder taken from reference TRBV7-6 and TRBJ1-2, is GAGVSQSPRYKVTKRGQDVALRCDPISGHVSLYWYRQALGQGPEFLTYFNYEAQQDKSGLPNDRFSAERPEGSISTLTIQRTEQRDSAMYRCASSPLVTGAPNYGYTFGSGTRLTVV.

The chain uses TRBV7-8 and TRBJ1-1; D is perhaps TRBD1 (6 bases). Germline values: CDR1 SGHVS, CDR2 FQNEAQ. The CDR3 length is 13 residues. The V end lost 6 bases, the J end lost 2 bases, and 10 bases lay between the germline ends. The CDR3 reads CASSIQGNTEAFF. For the CDR3, the DNA is TGTGCCAGCAGTATACAGGGAAACACTGAAGCTTTCTTT.

The chain uses TRBV4-3 and TRBJ2-1; TRBD1 matches at 8 bases. After removal of 3 bases from V and 5 bases from J, the junction contained 6 bases not matched to a gene. The germline gives CDR1 LGHNA, CDR2 YSLEER. The CDR3 loop spans 15 amino acids. As DNA, the CDR3 is TGCGCCAGCAGCCAGAATCCGGGACAGGACAATGAGCAGTTCTTC. Translating gives CASSQNPGQDNEQFF.

J is TRBJ1-6 and V is TRBV19; D is perhaps TRBD1 (6 bases). The CDR3 runs 14 residues. In germline, CDR1 is LNHDA, CDR2 SQIVND (reference sequence). The V gene lost 7 bases and the J gene lost 6 bases, with 13 bases spanning the gap. The CDR3 coding sequence is TGTGCCAGTACCCTCGACAGGACTAATTCACCCCTCCACTTT. Translating it yields CASTLDRTNSPLHF.

This chain uses TRBV27 with TRBJ1-5; possible D gene TRBD1, 6 bases. The V gene lost 6 bases and the J gene lost 0 bases, with 12 bases spanning the gap. From germline, CDR1 is MNHEY and CDR2 SMNVEV (reference sequence). The CDR3 runs to 15 residues. In nucleotides, the CDR3 is TGTGCCAGCAGCTTGGACAGATATAGCAATCAGCCCCAGCATTTT. It is translated as CASSLDRYSNQPQHF.

The chain has TRBV7-9 and TRBJ1-1; D gene uncertain. V was pared by 3 bases and J by 1 base, with 12 bases between. The germline gives CDR1 SEHNR, CDR2 FQNEAQ (reference sequence). This CDR3 has 15 amino acids. CDR3 DNA sequence: TGTGCCAGCAGCTTTTATCAGGCGGGGAACACTGAAGCTTTCTTT. Its protein product is CASSFYQAGNTEAFF. Using reference TRBV7-9 and TRBJ1-1 for the parts outside the CDR3, the full variable domain is DTGVSQNPRHKITKRGQNVTFRCDPISEHNRLYWYRQTLGQGPEFLTYFQNEAQLEKSRLLSDRFSAERPKGSFSTLEIQRTEQGDSAMYLCASSFYQAGNTEAFFGQGTRLTVV.

This rearrangement joins TRBV10-1 to TRBJ2-1; D is unclear. Germline CDR1 is WNHNN and CDR2 is SYGVQD (reference sequence). CDR3 size: 12 residues. V lost 4 bases and J lost 5, with 6 bases in between. The DNA for the CDR3 is TGCGCCAGCAGTGGGCAGAACAATGAGCAGTTCTTC. This translates into CASSGQNNEQFF.

A note on this clone: The same CDR3 also results from other DNA sequences found in this sample. The genes are TRBV4-1 and TRBJ1-2; a weak D match, TRBD1 (6 bases). Between the trimmed V and J ends, which lost 3 bases and 2 bases, there was a span of 10 bases. CDR3 length: 14 amino acids. CDR1 MGHRA and CDR2 YSYEKL come from the germline V gene. CDR3 sequence (DNA): TGCGCCAGCAGCCAGGAACAGGGCAACTATGGCTACACCTTC. Its protein product is CASSQEQGNYGYTF.

The chain's CDR3 is CASRSFRNHYEQYF. The CDR3, as DNA: TGTGCCAGCCGCTCTTTTAGAAACCACTACGAGCAGTACTTC. V is TRBV6-5 and J is TRBJ2-7; D call uncertain. V was trimmed by 8 bases and J by 3 bases, leaving 17 bases between them. This CDR3 contains 14 residues. Germline V gene data show CDR1 as MNHEY and CDR2 as SVGAGI.

The gene calls are TRBV3-1 (or the pseudogene TRBV3-2) and TRBJ2-1, with TRBD2 matching over 9 bases. CDR1 is LGHDT and CDR2 is YNNKEL in the germline V gene (reference sequence). Losses at the gene ends were 0 bases for V and 1 base for J; bases not matched to a gene: 4. The CDR3 is 17 residues long. The CDR3 loop is CASSQDGAGGSYNEQFF. CDR3 sequence (DNA): TGTGCCAGCAGCCAAGATGGAGCGGGGGGTTCCTACAATGAGCAGTTCTTC.

The J gene is TRBJ1-1, the V gene TRBV19, with D perhaps TRBD1 (6 bases). Trimming left V 7 bases short and J 6 bases short, with 18 bases between. CDR1 is LNHDA and CDR2 is SQIVND in the germline V gene (reference sequence). The CDR3 runs to 14 residues. CDR3 sequence reads: CASTLQGSGAEAFF. CDR3 in DNA: TGTGCCAGTACCTTACAGGGAAGCGGCGCTGAAGCTTTCTTT.

The chain employs TRBV2 and TRBJ2-3; D ambiguous. Germline CDR1 SNHLY, CDR2 FYNNEI. The CDR3 runs 14 residues. Trimming pared 5 bases from V and 4 bases from J, leaving 13 bases between. Written as DNA, the CDR3 is TGTGCCAGCAGTCGACTTGGCGCCGCAGATACGCAGTATTTT. Translating it yields CASSRLGAADTQYF.

The chain employs TRBV5-1 and TRBJ2-1, with TRBD2 matching over 9 bases. Germline trimming cut 5 bases from V and 4 bases from J; bases unmatched to any gene: 1. Germline V gives CDR1 SGHRS, CDR2 YFSETQ. This CDR3 is 13 amino acids long. The CDR3 nucleotides read TGCGCCAGCAGTAGCGGGGGTTACAATGAGCAGTTCTTC. It specifies CASSSGGYNEQFF.

The V call is TRBV4-3, the J call TRBJ1-6; the D gene is possibly TRBD1 (5 bases). Trimming stripped 1 base from V and 6 bases from J, with 10 bases between. Germline values: CDR1 LGHNA, CDR2 YSLEER. CDR3 length: 15 amino acids. CDR3 in amino acids: CASSQGQGGNSPLHF. CDR3 nucleotide sequence: TGCGCCAGCAGCCAAGGGCAGGGAGGTAATTCACCCCTCCACTTT.

The genes are TRBV30 and TRBJ2-3; possibly TRBD2 for D (7 bases). The ends were cut back, 0 bases at V and 5 bases at J, with 18 bases in the middle. CDR1 is GTSNPN, CDR2 SVGIG, per germline (reference sequence). CDR3 length: 16 amino acids. DNA of the CDR3: TGTGCCTGGAGTGTACCGAGGGGGGGGGCTGTAGATACGCAGTATTTT. Protein sequence: CAWSVPRGGAVDTQYF.

The V call is TRBV14, the J call TRBJ1-1; D gene unclear. Trimming left V 3 bases short and J 1 base short, with 9 bases between. Germline assignment: CDR1 SGHDN and CDR2 FVKESK. This CDR3 has 14 residues. The DNA of the CDR3 is TGTGCCAGCAGCCATCACCGAGCGAACACTGAAGCTTTCTTT. Its protein product is CASSHHRANTEAFF. The variable domain in full, completed from reference TRBV14 and TRBJ1-1, reads EAGVTQFPSHSVIEKGQTVTLRCDPISGHDNLYWYRRVMGKEIKFLLHFVKESKQDESGMPNNRFLAERTGGTYSTLKVQPAELEDSGVYFCASSHHRANTEAFFGQGTRLTVV.

The chain couples TRBV6-5 to TRBJ2-2, with D possibly being TRBD1 (6 bases). The CDR3 contains 14 residues. V lost 0 bases, J lost 7 bases, and 9 bases lay in between. Germline CDR1 reads MNHEY; CDR2 reads SVGAGI. The CDR3 DNA sequence: TGTGCCAGCAGTTACTCTACAGGGATCGGGGAGCTGTTTTTT. Protein sequence: CASSYSTGIGELFF.

This chain connects TRBV12-3 or TRBV12-4 to TRBJ1-2; D possibly corresponds to TRBD1 (6 bases). This CDR3 has 13 amino acids. Deletions cut 4 bases from V and 8 bases from J, with 14 bases between. The CDR3 region is CASSSGALGGYTF. In DNA, the CDR3 is TGTGCCAGCAGTTCAGGGGCCCTCGGAGGCTACACCTTC.